This T cell receptor (beta chain) comes out of a study of cytomegalovirus exposure and HLA in healthy donors. This clone was seen a single time. What it binds is unknown. Overall study findings and caveats: Within a later analysis, the majority of CMV-associated TCR beta chains appeared HLA-restricted.

Vbeta (60) and Jbeta (13) primers were used in the PCR. The assay was immunoSEQ multiplex PCR, and TCRdb's table has in-frame clones only and misses some. This sample has roughly 190,000 clones, with nearly 80% found just once. The CDR3 has 15 amino acids. V shed 2 bases and J shed 2 bases, with 13 bases lying between them. Germline V gives CDR1 ENHRY, CDR2 SYGVKD. The chain uses TRBV10-3 and TRBJ2-7; perhaps TRBD1 as D (6 bases). The sequence was collected from a female donor in good health and CMV-seronegative. The sequenced sample was PBMCs. DNA for the CDR3: TGTGCCATCAGTGAGAAGGTACCAGGGGCCTACGAGCAGTACTTC. It yields the protein CAISEKVPGAYEQYF.